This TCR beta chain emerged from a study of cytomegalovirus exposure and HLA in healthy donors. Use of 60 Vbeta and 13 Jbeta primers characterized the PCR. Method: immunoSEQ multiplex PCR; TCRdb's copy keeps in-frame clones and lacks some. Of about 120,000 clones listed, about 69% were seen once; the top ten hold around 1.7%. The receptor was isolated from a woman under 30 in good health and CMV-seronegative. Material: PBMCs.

The CDR3 DNA sequence: TGTGCCAGCAACATAGACAGGGGAGGTCAGCCCCAGCATTTT. Translated, it gives CASNIDRGGQPQHF. The chain links TRBV2 to TRBJ1-5, with 8 bases identical to TRBD1. V lost 7 bases to trimming and J lost 6 bases; unmatched junction nucleotides: 8. Per the germline V gene, CDR1 is SNHLY and CDR2 is FYNNEI. This CDR3 spans 14 amino acids.